This T cell receptor beta chain was sequenced in a study of neurological immune-mediated disorders. Every sequencing run drew on 15-18 subjects and yielded over 160 million TCR-beta sequences. One entry per CDR3 protein results from TCRdb running MiXCR on the 5' RACE reads. This sample has more than 40,000 distinct CDR3 sequences; less than 4% occur once, and the top ten carry around 16%. This clonotype was observed many times. In germline, CDR1 is SGHRS, CDR2 YFSETQ. Deletions cut 0 bases from V and 2 bases from J, with 8 bases between. This CDR3 comprises 14 residues. This clonotype originated in a woman between 45 and 60 years old with multiple sclerosis. The rearrangement joins TRBV5-1 to TRBJ2-5; D unresolved. Sequencing was done on a sample of PBMCs. The CDR3 loop is CASSLESGQETQYF. The CDR3 bases are TGCGCCAGCAGCTTGGAATCAGGACAAGAGACCCAGTACTTC.